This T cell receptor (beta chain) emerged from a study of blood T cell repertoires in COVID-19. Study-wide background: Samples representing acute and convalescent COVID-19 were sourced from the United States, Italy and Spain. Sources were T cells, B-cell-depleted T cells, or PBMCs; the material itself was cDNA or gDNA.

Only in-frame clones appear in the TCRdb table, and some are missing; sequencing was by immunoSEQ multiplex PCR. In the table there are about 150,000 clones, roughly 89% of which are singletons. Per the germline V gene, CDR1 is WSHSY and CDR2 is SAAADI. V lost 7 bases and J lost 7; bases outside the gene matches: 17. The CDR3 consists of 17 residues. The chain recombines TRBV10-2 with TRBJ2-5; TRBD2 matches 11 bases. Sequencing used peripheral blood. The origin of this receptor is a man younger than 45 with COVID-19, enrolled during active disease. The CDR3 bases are TGCGCCAGCACCGATTCTGCTAGCGGGAGGCGGGGGGGGACCCAGTACTTC. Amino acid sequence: CASTDSASGRRGGTQYF.